The sample holds a few counts of the clone carrying this T cell receptor (beta chain). Its antigen is as yet unknown. These data come from a study of cytomegalovirus exposure and HLA in healthy donors. Study-wide results and limits: TCR beta V- and J-gene trimming was later associated with a missense DCLRE1C variant. Within the data, a cluster of highly shared sequence variants was likely a sequencing artifact. Earlier findings revealed that most TCR beta V segments proved productive either about 87% or about 30% of the time. The study listed 164 cytomegalovirus-associated TCR beta chains.

It was with 60 Vbeta and 13 Jbeta primers that the PCR ran. TCRdb's copy holds only in-frame clones and misses some; the assay was immunoSEQ multiplex PCR. The data contain over 250,000 clones, 75% to 90% of them seen just once; the ten biggest clones take up almost 4%. The CDR3 sequence is 13 residues long. Germline CDR1 and CDR2: SGHRS and YFSETQ. V trimming: 5 bases; J trimming: 7 bases; junction bases outside the gene matches: 0. This chain links TRBV5-1 with TRBJ2-1, with 13 positions matching TRBD2. The sample taken for sequencing was PBMCs. The sequence was obtained from a man between 40 and 49 years old in good health and CMV-seropositive. This chain's CDR3 is CASRLAGGNEQFF. The DNA of the CDR3 is TGCGCCAGCAGACTAGCGGGAGGGAATGAGCAGTTCTTC. Based on the CDR3 plus reference TRBV5-1 and TRBJ2-1, the full variable domain is KAGVTQTPRYLIKTRGQQVTLSCSPISGHRSVSWYQQTPGQGLQFLFEYFSETQRNKGNFPGRFSGRQFSNSRSEMNVSTLELGDSALYLCASRLAGGNEQFFGPGTRLTVL.